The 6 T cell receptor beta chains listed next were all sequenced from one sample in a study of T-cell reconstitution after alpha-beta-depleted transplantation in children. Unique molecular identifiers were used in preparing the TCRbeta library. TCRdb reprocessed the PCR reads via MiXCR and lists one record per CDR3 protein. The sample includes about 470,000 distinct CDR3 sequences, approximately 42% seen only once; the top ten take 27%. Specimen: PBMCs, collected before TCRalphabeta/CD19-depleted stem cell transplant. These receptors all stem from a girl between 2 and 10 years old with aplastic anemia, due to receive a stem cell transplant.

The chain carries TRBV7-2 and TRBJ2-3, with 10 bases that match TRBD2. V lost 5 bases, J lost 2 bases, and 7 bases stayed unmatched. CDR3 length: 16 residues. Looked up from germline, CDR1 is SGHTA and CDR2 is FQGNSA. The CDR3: CASSPQRGGITDTQYF. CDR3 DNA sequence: TGTGCCAGCAGCCCCCAGCGGGGGGGCATCACAGATACGCAGTATTTT. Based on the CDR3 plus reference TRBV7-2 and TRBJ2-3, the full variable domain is GAGVSQSPSNKVTEKGKDVELRCDPISGHTALYWYRQSLGQGLEFLIYFQGNSAPDKSGLPSDRFSAERTGGSVSTLTIQRTQQEDSAVYLCASSPQRGGITDTQYFGPGTRLTVL.

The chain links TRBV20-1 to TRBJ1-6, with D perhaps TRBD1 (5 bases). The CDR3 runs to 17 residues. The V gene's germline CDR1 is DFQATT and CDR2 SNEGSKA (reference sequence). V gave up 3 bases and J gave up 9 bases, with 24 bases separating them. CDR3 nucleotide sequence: TGCAGTGCTAGGGAACCGGGACCGTTTGTCTCCGGTTCACCCCTCCACTTT. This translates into CSAREPGPFVSGSPLHF.

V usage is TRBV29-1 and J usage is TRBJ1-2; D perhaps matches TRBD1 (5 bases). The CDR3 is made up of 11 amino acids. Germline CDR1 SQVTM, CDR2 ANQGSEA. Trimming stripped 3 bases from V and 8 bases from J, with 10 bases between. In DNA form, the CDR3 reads TGCAGCGTTGACGCGACAGAGGGCTACACCTTC. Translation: CSVDATEGYTF.

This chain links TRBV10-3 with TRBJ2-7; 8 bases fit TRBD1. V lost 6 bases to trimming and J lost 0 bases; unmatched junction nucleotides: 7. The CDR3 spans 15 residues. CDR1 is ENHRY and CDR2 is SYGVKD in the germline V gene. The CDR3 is CAISWGQALSYEQYF. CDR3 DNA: TGTGCCATCAGCTGGGGACAGGCTCTCTCCTACGAGCAGTACTTC.

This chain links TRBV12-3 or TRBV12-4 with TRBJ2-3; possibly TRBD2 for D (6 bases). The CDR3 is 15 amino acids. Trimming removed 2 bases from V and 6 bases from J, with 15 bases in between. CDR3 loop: CASSLRGRRVDTQYF. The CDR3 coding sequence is TGTGCCAGCAGTTTACGAGGACGGAGGGTCGATACGCAGTATTTT.

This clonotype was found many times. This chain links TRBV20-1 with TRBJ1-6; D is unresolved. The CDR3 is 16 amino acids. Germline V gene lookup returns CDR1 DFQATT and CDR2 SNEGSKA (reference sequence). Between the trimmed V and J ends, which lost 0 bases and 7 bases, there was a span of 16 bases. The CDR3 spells CSARDPEGGLNSPLHF. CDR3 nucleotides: TGCAGTGCTAGAGATCCGGAGGGCGGACTCAATTCACCCCTCCACTTT.